Listed here are 25 T cell receptor beta chains from one sample, sequenced in a study of blood T cell repertoires in COVID-19 (dated by TCRdb to 2020 to 2021). Library method: the immunoSEQ multiplex PCR assay. This immuneACCESS table, as held by TCRdb, lists in-frame sequences with V and J called but not all clones. Of the missing ones, under half trace to an unresolved V gene in checked studies; the others have no known cause. The sample contains approximately 150,000 clones, 70% to 85% of them found a single time. The ten largest account for about 16% of the sample. Sequences were obtained from PBMCs or T cells enriched from blood (not recorded which). The receptors originated from a man between 45 and 60 years old who had recovered from COVID-19.

The genes are TRBV11-3 and TRBJ1-2, with 11 bases matching TRBD1. The V gene end was trimmed by 5 bases and the J gene end by 7 bases; junction bases not matched to a gene: 3. This CDR3 has 13 amino acids. Germline V gives CDR1 SGHNT, CDR2 YENEEA. The CDR3 nucleotides are TGTGCCAGCAGCGAGGGACAGGGGGTTGGCTACACCTTC. Translation: CASSEGQGVGYTF.

The chain combines TRBV29-1 with TRBJ1-2; 9 positions agree with TRBD1. Trimming cost V 6 bases and J 4 bases; bases outside gene matches: 0. This CDR3 contains 11 residues. Germline CDR1 is SQVTM and CDR2 is ANQGSEA. The chain's CDR3 is CSVGQGYGYTF. DNA of the CDR3: TGCAGCGTGGGACAGGGCTATGGCTACACCTTC.

As for this clone: This same CDR3 is encoded by further DNA sequences in the sample. The chain combines TRBV20-1 with TRBJ2-5, with 9 bases aligning to TRBD1. In germline, CDR1 is DFQATT, CDR2 SNEGSKA (reference sequence). CDR3 length: 16 amino acids. The ends lost 3 bases at V and 8 bases at J; junction bases unmatched: 16. The CDR3: CSASMNRGLMGETQYF. The DNA of the CDR3 is TGCAGTGCTAGTATGAACAGGGGGCTTATGGGAGAAACCCAGTACTTC.

V is TRBV12-3 or TRBV12-4 and J is TRBJ1-1; D is unclear. Trimming removed 5 bases at V and 1 base at J, with 8 bases between. This CDR3 comprises 13 residues. The CDR3 nucleotides are TGTGCCAGCAGTGGACTCACGAACACTGAAGCTTTCTTT. The encoded protein is CASSGLTNTEAFF.

This chain uses TRBV3-1 (or the pseudogene TRBV3-2) with TRBJ1-1; D remains unclear. V lost 0 bases, J lost 6 bases, and 14 bases lay in between. The CDR3 is made up of 15 amino acids. CDR1 LGHDT and CDR2 YNNKEL come from the germline V gene (reference sequence). This CDR3 is CASSQDPGPSAEAFF. The DNA for the CDR3 is TGTGCCAGCAGCCAAGATCCCGGACCTAGCGCTGAAGCTTTCTTT.

The CDR3 nucleotides read TGCGCCAGCAGCTTCGGCAGGGGTAATTCACCCCTCCACTTT. As protein: CASSFGRGNSPLHF. The rearrangement joins TRBV5-1 to TRBJ1-6; possible D gene TRBD1, 6 bases. Germline V CDR1 and CDR2: SGHRS, YFSETQ. This CDR3 region has 14 residues. The germline V and J ends were trimmed by 2 bases and 6 bases, with 9 bases remaining between them.

The chain recombines TRBV29-1 with TRBJ2-1; tentative D call: TRBD1 (5 bases). This CDR3 region has 12 residues. The V end lost 5 bases, the J end lost 7 bases, and 12 bases lay between the germline ends. The germline gives CDR1 SQVTM, CDR2 ANQGSEA. Written as DNA, the CDR3 is TGCAGCGTTTTCAGGGATAGGAATGAGCAGTTCTTC. It encodes CSVFRDRNEQFF.

J is TRBJ2-7 and V is TRBV27, with D perhaps TRBD1 (6 bases). The CDR3 covers 13 residues. The V gene's germline CDR1 is MNHEY and CDR2 SMNVEV (reference sequence). V gave up 4 bases and J gave up 3 bases, with 10 bases separating them. CDR3 loop: CASSSGDGYEQYF. The CDR3 nucleotides read TGTGCCAGCAGTTCAGGGGATGGCTACGAGCAGTACTTC.

The rearrangement links TRBV6-5 to TRBJ1-1; 12 bases match TRBD1. Germline loops: CDR1 MNHEY, CDR2 SVGAGI. The CDR3 contains 15 residues. V was clipped by 2 bases and J by 5 bases; unmatched bases: 3. CDR3 DNA: TGTGCCAGCAGTTACCTGGGACAGGGGGCAACTGAAGCTTTCTTT. Translating gives CASSYLGQGATEAFF.

The chain has TRBV30 and TRBJ1-1, with D tentatively TRBD1 (6 bases). This CDR3 region has 11 residues. Germline V lookup: CDR1 GTSNPN, CDR2 SVGIG (reference sequence). Trimming took 8 bases from V and 3 from J, leaving 10 bases between them. The CDR3: CAARQDTEAFF. CDR3 DNA sequence: TGTGCCGCCCGACAGGACACTGAAGCTTTCTTT.

This chain uses TRBV7-9 with TRBJ1-4, with D possibly matching TRBD1 (5 bases). Germline CDR1 is SEHNR and CDR2 is FQNEAQ (reference sequence). This CDR3 comprises 14 residues. With 5 bases removed from V and 7 bases from J, the gap between germline ends came to 14 bases. The CDR3 region has the DNA TGTGCCAGCAGCCCCCGTGGGGCGGTTGAAAAACTGTTTTTT. The encoded protein is CASSPRGAVEKLFF. The full variable domain, rest sourced from reference TRBV7-9 and TRBJ1-4, is DTGVSQNPRHKITKRGQNVTFRCDPISEHNRLYWYRQTLGQGPEFLTYFQNEAQLEKSRLLSDRFSAERPKGSFSTLEIQRTEQGDSAMYLCASSPRGAVEKLFFGSGTQLSVL.

This clone came up once. V usage is TRBV7-8 and J usage is TRBJ1-4; the D gene is possibly TRBD1 (5 bases). The ends were cut back, 1 base at V and 7 bases at J, with 13 bases in the middle. Germline lookup yields CDR1 SGHVS and CDR2 FQNEAQ. The CDR3 spans 15 residues. CDR3 region: CASSLETGGGEKLFF. The CDR3 DNA is TGTGCCAGCAGCTTAGAAACCGGGGGGGGTGAAAAACTGTTTTTT.

This chain connects TRBV10-3 to TRBJ1-1, with D possibly TRBD1 on 5 matching bases. CDR1 and CDR2 from the germline V gene are ENHRY and SYGVKD. The CDR3 runs 13 residues. The V end lost 2 bases, the J end lost 5 bases, and 9 bases lay between the germline ends. This CDR3 reads CAISEVGGTEAFF. The CDR3 region has the DNA TGTGCCATCAGTGAGGTCGGGGGAACTGAAGCTTTCTTT.

This clone has just one count. The gene calls are TRBV4-2 and TRBJ2-7, with 10 nucleotides matching TRBD2. The CDR3 has 16 residues. Germline loops: CDR1 LGHNA, CDR2 YNFKEQ. V lost 3 bases to trimming and J lost 3 bases; unmatched junction nucleotides: 8. In nucleotides, the CDR3 is TGTGCCAGCAGCCACGACTTAGCGGGGGGCCACTACGAGCAGTACTTC. Its protein is CASSHDLAGGHYEQYF.

The chain carries TRBV25-1 and TRBJ1-6, with TRBD1 identical over 7 bases. Looked up from germline, CDR1 is MGHDK and CDR2 is SYGVNS. V shed 4 bases and J 7 bases; nucleotides not matched to a gene: 1. This CDR3 has 13 amino acids. CDR3 residues: CASSGDRNSPLHF. CDR3 in DNA: TGTGCCAGCAGTGGGGACAGAAATTCACCCCTCCACTTT.

This chain's CDR3 is CASSLGGTDNYGYTF. As DNA, the CDR3 is TGCGCCAGCAGCTTGGGAGGGACAGATAACTATGGCTACACCTTC. The chain employs TRBV5-1 and TRBJ1-2, with 7 positions matching TRBD1. Germline V gives CDR1 SGHRS, CDR2 YFSETQ. The CDR3 covers 15 residues. V trimming: 0 bases; J trimming: 1 base; junction bases outside the gene matches: 3.

The chain is built from TRBV19 and TRBJ1-5; a possible D gene is TRBD1 (5 bases). V lost 3 bases and J lost 0, with 12 bases in between. Germline values: CDR1 LNHDA, CDR2 SQIVND (reference sequence). This CDR3 contains 16 residues. CDR3 sequence: CASSIQGSLSNQPQHF. The CDR3 nucleotides are TGTGCCAGTAGTATCCAGGGTAGCCTTAGCAATCAGCCCCAGCATTTT.

This chain uses TRBV5-8 with TRBJ1-6; D ambiguous. The CDR3 is 15 amino acids. Trimming left V 5 bases short and J 6 bases short, with 15 bases between. The germline V gene encodes CDR1 SGHTS and CDR2 YDEGEE. The CDR3 bases are TGTGCCAGCAGACCCCGGCGGGGTCGTAATTCACCCCTCCACTTT. This gives the protein CASRPRRGRNSPLHF.

V is TRBV19 and J is TRBJ1-3, with D unresolved. CDR1 LNHDA and CDR2 SQIVND come from the germline V gene (reference sequence). The CDR3 covers 13 residues. V dropped 5 bases and J dropped 0 bases, with 5 bases sitting between them. The DNA for the CDR3 is TGTGCCAGTAGTCCCAGCTCTGGAAACACCATATATTTT. It is translated as CASSPSSGNTIYF.

This chain uses TRBV7-3 with TRBJ2-3; 8 bases match TRBD2. Losses at the gene ends were 5 bases for V and 6 bases for J; bases not matched to a gene: 19. The length of the CDR3 is 18 residues. Germline CDR1 reads SGHTA; CDR2 reads FQGTGA. The CDR3 sequence is CASSLQPSRLAREDTQYF. CDR3 bases: TGTGCCAGCAGCCTCCAACCGTCGCGACTAGCGCGGGAGGATACGCAGTATTTT. Filled out from reference TRBV7-3 and TRBJ2-3, the complete variable domain reads GAGVSQTPSNKVTEKGKYVELRCDPISGHTALYWYRQSLGQGPEFLIYFQGTGAADDSGLPNDRFFAVRPEGSVSTLKIQRTERGDSAVYLCASSLQPSRLAREDTQYFGPGTRLTVL.

The J gene is TRBJ1-5, the V gene TRBV9, with TRBD1 matching over 8 bases. J gave up 1 base and V 0 bases, and 0 bases lay outside the gene matches. Looked up from germline, CDR1 is SGDLS and CDR2 is YYNGEE. The CDR3 is 15 residues long. CDR3 coding DNA: TGTGCCAGCAGCGTAGGGGACAGGAGCAATCAGCCCCAGCATTTT. This gives the protein CASSVGDRSNQPQHF.

This sequence joins TRBV5-6 and TRBJ1-2; 7 bases fit TRBD1. The CDR3 is 16 residues long. Per germline, CDR1 SGHDT and CDR2 YYEEEE. The ends lost 4 bases at V and 0 bases at J; junction bases unmatched: 9. The CDR3 bases are TGTGCCAGCAGCCCCCTCGACAGGGAAGCTAACTATGGCTACACCTTC. As protein: CASSPLDREANYGYTF.

V usage is TRBV5-8 and J usage is TRBJ2-7; 7 bases are shared with TRBD1. From germline, CDR1 is SGHTS and CDR2 YDEGEE. J was trimmed by 2 bases and V by 6 bases; bases with no gene match: 8. This CDR3 has 14 residues. This CDR3 reads CASNFRQGAYEQYF. The DNA for the CDR3 is TGTGCCAGCAACTTTCGGCAGGGGGCCTACGAGCAGTACTTC.

This clone was seen once. The gene calls are TRBV18 and TRBJ1-4; 7 positions agree with TRBD1. V was clipped by 6 bases and J by 0 bases; unmatched bases: 7. The CDR3 has 16 amino acids. In germline, CDR1 is KGHSH, CDR2 LQKENI. CDR3 bases: TGTGCCAGCTCTCGGGACAGACCCGCAACTAATGAAAAACTGTTTTTT. Encoded protein: CASSRDRPATNEKLFF.

J is TRBJ2-1 and V is TRBV18; 8 bases match TRBD1. The CDR3 has 15 residues. After removal of 3 bases from V and 7 bases from J, the junction contained 8 bases not matched to a gene. Germline V CDR1 and CDR2: KGHSH, LQKENI. The CDR3 coding sequence is TGTGCCAGCTCACCGCAGGGGGCGCTTGGGAATGAGCAGTTCTTC. This sequence encodes CASSPQGALGNEQFF.